The 28 T cell receptor beta chains given below trace back to one sample, sequenced in a study of response to subunit inactivated influenza vaccine. Using its own MiXCR run on the RT-PCR reads, TCRdb lists one record per CDR3 protein. The profile shows roughly 290,000 distinct CDR3 sequences, 20% to 25% of them singletons. The specimen was PBMCs from blood, collected roughly 20 months after vaccination. The receptors originated from a man aged 50 to 75 who received an inactivated influenza vaccine.

This clonotype was recorded many times. The V gene is TRBV7-2, the J gene TRBJ1-3, with 9 bases that match TRBD1. The V gene end was trimmed by 5 bases and the J gene end by 0 bases; junction bases not matched to a gene: 2. CDR1 is SGHTA, CDR2 FQGNSA, per germline. The length of the CDR3 is 15 residues. The CDR3 region has the DNA TGTGCCAGCAGCCTGGGACAGGGCTCTGGAAACACCATATATTTT. This translates into CASSLGQGSGNTIYF. Looking up the rest from reference TRBV7-2 and TRBJ1-3 gives the full variable domain: GAGVSQSPSNKVTEKGKDVELRCDPISGHTALYWYRQSLGQGLEFLIYFQGNSAPDKSGLPSDRFSAERTGGSVSTLTIQRTQQEDSAVYLCASSLGQGSGNTIYFGEGSWLTVV.

V gene TRBV11-1 combines with J gene TRBJ2-1, with D possibly being TRBD2 (5 bases). Trimming removed 3 bases at V and 2 bases at J, with 11 bases between. CDR3 length: 15 residues. Germline CDR1 reads SGHAT; CDR2 reads FQDESV (reference sequence). CDR3 sequence reads: CASSFQDLTYNEQFF. Here the CDR3 DNA reads TGTGCCAGCAGCTTTCAGGACTTAACCTACAATGAGCAGTTCTTC.

The chain recombines TRBV29-1 with TRBJ2-7, with D perhaps given as TRBD1 or TRBD2 (5 bases each). The CDR3 loop spans 12 amino acids. Looked up from germline, CDR1 is SQVTM and CDR2 is ANQGSEA. Trimming took 1 base from V and 8 from J, leaving 12 bases between them. CDR3 in amino acids: CSVEGDRLKQYF. CDR3 DNA: TGCAGCGTTGAAGGGGACCGACTGAAGCAGTACTTC.

This clonotype has a count of ten or more. The chain has TRBV12-3 or TRBV12-4 and TRBJ1-5, with D hard to call. V lost 3 bases to trimming and J lost 9 bases, with 9 bases between them. The CDR3 runs 12 residues. The DNA of the CDR3 is TGTGCCAGCAGTTTTAACGGCCGGCCCCAGCATTTT. Translating gives CASSFNGRPQHF.

CDR3 DNA sequence: TGCGCCAGCAGCCAAGTCTGGGGCAATCAGCCCCAGCATTTT. The encoded protein is CASSQVWGNQPQHF. The chain joins TRBV4-1 to TRBJ1-5; D is unclear. Trimming cost V 1 base and J 2 bases, with 6 bases left between them. This CDR3 comprises 14 residues. The germline CDR1 and CDR2 sequences are MGHRA and YSYEKL.

This sequence joins TRBV28 and TRBJ1-3; D gene ambiguous. The germline V gene has CDR1 MDHEN and CDR2 SYDVKM. The CDR3 spans 14 residues. Trimming removed 6 bases from V and 0 bases from J, with 9 bases in between. The CDR3 protein is CASRAHGSGNTIYF. The CDR3 DNA reads TGTGCCAGCAGGGCCCATGGCTCTGGAAACACCATATATTTT. Complete variable domain (other parts from reference TRBV28 and TRBJ1-3): DVKVTQSSRYLVKRTGEKVFLECVQDMDHENMFWYRQDPGLGLRLIYFSYDVKMKEKGDIPEGYSVSREKKERFSLILESASTNQTSMYLCASRAHGSGNTIYFGEGSWLTVV.

The V and J genes are TRBV9 and TRBJ2-3, with a weak D call TRBD2 (6 bases). V lost 1 base and J 3 bases, leaving 12 bases between the germline ends. Germline V gives CDR1 SGDLS, CDR2 YYNGEE. The CDR3 totals 15 residues. The CDR3 region has the DNA TGTGCCAGCAGCGTAAACTATGGGAGGACAGATACGCAGTATTTT. It codes for CASSVNYGRTDTQYF.

Many counts were recorded for this clonotype. V usage is TRBV5-5 and J usage is TRBJ1-1; D possibly corresponds to TRBD1 (6 bases). The germline V gene has CDR1 SGHKS and CDR2 YYEKEE (reference sequence). Trimming took off 5 bases at V and 1 base at J, with 9 bases between the two ends. The length of the CDR3 is 13 residues. The CDR3: CASRVTGNTEAFF. The CDR3 DNA reads TGTGCCAGCAGGGTGACAGGGAACACTGAAGCTTTCTTT.

The chain uses TRBV18 and TRBJ2-7; D assignment may be TRBD1 or TRBD2 (6 bases each). CDR1 and CDR2 from the germline V gene are KGHSH and LQKENI. CDR3 length: 13 residues. The V end lost 3 bases, the J end lost 5 bases, and 11 bases lay between the germline ends. The CDR3 spells CASSPEGGHEQYF. As DNA, the CDR3 is TGTGCCAGCTCACCGGAGGGGGGCCACGAGCAGTACTTC.

The sample holds a few counts of this clonotype. The chain joins TRBV7-8 to TRBJ1-3; D may be TRBD1 (6 bases). V lost 5 bases and J 7 bases, leaving 18 bases between the germline ends. This CDR3 spans 15 amino acids. Germline V CDR1 and CDR2: SGHVS, FQNEAQ. In DNA, the CDR3 is TGTGCCAGCAGCCCCCCTACTGGGGGCCTGAACACCATATATTTT. Translating it yields CASSPPTGGLNTIYF.

The chain is built from TRBV5-1 and TRBJ1-1; the D gene is possibly TRBD1 (5 bases). Trimming removed 4 bases from V and 1 base from J, with 20 bases in between. Germline-derived CDR1 and CDR2 are SGHRS and YFSETQ. The CDR3 contains 17 residues. CDR3 sequence: CASSPPKVGLGNTEAFF. The CDR3 DNA sequence: TGCGCCAGCAGCCCTCCGAAGGTGGGGCTTGGGAACACTGAAGCTTTCTTT. Full variable domain (missing parts from reference TRBV5-1 and TRBJ1-1): KAGVTQTPRYLIKTRGQQVTLSCSPISGHRSVSWYQQTPGQGLQFLFEYFSETQRNKGNFPGRFSGRQFSNSRSEMNVSTLELGDSALYLCASSPPKVGLGNTEAFFGQGTRLTVV.

Only a few counts were recorded for this clonotype. This chain uses TRBV28 with TRBJ2-7, with D tentatively TRBD1 (6 bases). V was trimmed by 2 bases and J by 6 bases, leaving 17 bases between them. In germline, CDR1 is MDHEN, CDR2 SYDVKM. The CDR3 runs 15 residues. In DNA, the CDR3 is TGTGCCAGCAGTTTAACCGGGACACCATCCCTCGAGCAGTACTTC. This translates into CASSLTGTPSLEQYF.

The chain combines TRBV6-5 with TRBJ2-2; no reliable D call. The CDR3 spans 13 residues. Trimming left V 7 bases short and J 6 bases short, with 12 bases between. Germline lookup yields CDR1 MNHEY and CDR2 SVGAGI. The CDR3 nucleotides are TGTGCCAGCATTTTAAACATGCCCGGGGAGCTGTTTTTT. Protein: CASILNMPGELFF.

The chain uses TRBV4-2 and TRBJ1-5; no firm D call. Trimming stripped 0 bases from V and 0 bases from J, with 3 bases between. The CDR3 is 14 amino acids. Germline CDR1 LGHNA, CDR2 YNFKEQ. The CDR3 sequence: CASSQEHSNQPQHF. The DNA of the CDR3 is TGTGCCAGCAGCCAAGAACATAGCAATCAGCCCCAGCATTTT.

This clonotype occurred a few times. J is TRBJ2-7 and V is TRBV6-1, with D possibly TRBD2 on 6 matching bases. Germline CDR1 is MNHNS and CDR2 is SASEGT. The CDR3 has 13 amino acids. Between the trimmed V and J ends, which lost 6 bases and 0 bases, there was a span of 9 bases. The CDR3 loop reads CASRDGSSYEQYF. The CDR3 DNA follows: TGTGCCAGCAGAGACGGGAGCTCCTACGAGCAGTACTTC.

This clonotype was observed a few times. The chain joins TRBV29-1 to TRBJ2-5; D is tentatively TRBD1 or TRBD2 (5 bases each). From germline, CDR1 is SQVTM and CDR2 ANQGSEA. CDR3 length: 12 residues. The V gene lost 4 bases and the J gene lost 1 base, with 7 bases spanning the gap. The CDR3 nucleotides read TGCAGCGTTGGGGGGTTCCAAGAGACCCAGTACTTC. Its translation: CSVGGFQETQYF.

In its sample, this clonotype was seen many times. This chain uses TRBV7-3 with TRBJ2-3, with D possibly being TRBD2 (7 bases). Germline CDR1 SGHTA, CDR2 FQGTGA. V dropped 5 bases and J dropped 1 base, with 25 bases sitting between them. This CDR3 has 19 amino acids. The CDR3 loop reads CASSPLGGSGKGGTDTQYF. CDR3 sequence (DNA): TGTGCCAGCAGCCCCCTAGGGGGAAGCGGGAAAGGCGGCACAGATACGCAGTATTTT.

The chain carries TRBV29-1 and TRBJ2-2; the D is unclear. The CDR3 loop spans 12 amino acids. Germline CDR1 SQVTM, CDR2 ANQGSEA. The ends were cut back, 4 bases at V and 1 base at J, with 4 bases in the middle. CDR3 sequence (DNA): TGCAGCGTTGCGGGGAACACCGGGGAGCTGTTTTTT. This translates into CSVAGNTGELFF.

This clonotype has a handful of counts. This sequence joins TRBV11-1 and TRBJ1-5, with D maybe TRBD1 (5 bases). CDR1 SGHAT and CDR2 FQDESV come from the germline V gene (reference sequence). V lost 5 bases and J 0 bases, leaving 20 bases between the germline ends. The CDR3 length is 18 residues. CDR3 sequence reads: CASSPPPRDGYSNQPQHF. In DNA, the CDR3 is TGTGCCAGCAGCCCGCCACCCCGGGACGGATATAGCAATCAGCCCCAGCATTTT.

Only a few counts were recorded for this clonotype. The rearrangement links TRBV12-3 or TRBV12-4 to TRBJ1-1, with 7 bases that match TRBD1. CDR3 length equals 18 residues. Trimming took 2 bases from V and 5 from J; bases not matched to a gene: 17. CDR3 nucleotide sequence: TGTGCCAGCAGTTTAAACATTATATGGGACAGCCGGAGTACTGAAGCTTTCTTT. Translation gives CASSLNIIWDSRSTEAFF.

This clonotype was seen more than once but under ten times. The rearrangement links TRBV11-2 to TRBJ2-2; D may be TRBD1 or TRBD2 (6 bases each). Germline-derived CDR1 and CDR2 are SGHAT and FQNNGV. The CDR3 is 16 amino acids. The germline V and J ends were trimmed by 5 bases and 4 bases, with 17 bases remaining between them. CDR3: CASSGGPAVGTGELFF. In DNA, the CDR3 is TGTGCCAGCAGCGGGGGGCCTGCTGTGGGCACCGGGGAGCTGTTTTTT.

This clonotype was counted only a few times. The gene calls are TRBV6-2 or TRBV6-3 and TRBJ1-5, with a weak D call TRBD1 (5 bases). Trimming removed 2 bases from V and 1 base from J, with 21 bases in between. CDR1 MNHEY and CDR2 SVGEGT come from the germline V gene. This CDR3 contains 19 residues. In DNA, the CDR3 is TGTGCCAGCAGTTACGACAGCCTATCCATCCTAGGGAGCAATCAGCCCCAGCATTTT. Translated: CASSYDSLSILGSNQPQHF.

This clonotype came up a few times. The chain carries TRBV11-2 and TRBJ2-2; D remains unclear. V dropped 4 bases and J dropped 9 bases, with 6 bases sitting between them. The germline gives CDR1 SGHAT, CDR2 FQNNGV. CDR3 length: 11 amino acids. The CDR3 spells CASSSSWELFF. The CDR3 bases are TGTGCCAGCAGCTCCTCTTGGGAGCTGTTTTTT.

The chain has TRBV7-2 and TRBJ2-1; perhaps D is TRBD1 or TRBD2 (5 bases each). V lost 1 base, J lost 6 bases, and 13 bases lay in between. Per germline, CDR1 SGHTA and CDR2 FQGNSA. The CDR3 consists of 15 residues. CDR3 region: CASSLVQGGGNEQFF. The CDR3 DNA sequence: TGTGCCAGCAGCTTAGTCCAGGGTGGGGGCAATGAGCAGTTCTTC.

In its sample, this clonotype was seen a few times. The chain employs TRBV20-1 and TRBJ1-5, with 7 positions matching TRBD1. This CDR3 comprises 15 residues. V lost 2 bases and J lost 4; bases outside the gene matches: 8. The germline CDR1 and CDR2 sequences are DFQATT and SNEGSKA (reference sequence). The DNA of the CDR3 is TGCAGTGCTAGATACCCGGGACAGTCAAATCAGCCCCAGCATTTT. Encoded protein: CSARYPGQSNQPQHF.

This chain links TRBV11-2 with TRBJ2-7; possible D gene TRBD2, 5 bases. Germline lookup yields CDR1 SGHAT and CDR2 FQNNGV. Trimming took 6 bases from V and 5 from J, leaving 14 bases between them. The CDR3 is 13 residues long. DNA of the CDR3: TGTGCCAGCAGGCGAGCGGTAGACCACGAGCAGTACTTC. Translated: CASRRAVDHEQYF.

This clonotype was seen more than once but under ten times. The chain uses TRBV20-1 and TRBJ1-1; D is unclear. The germline V gene encodes CDR1 DFQATT and CDR2 SNEGSKA (reference sequence). This CDR3 has 14 residues. V was cut by 0 bases and J by 1 base, with 9 bases left in between. The CDR3 loop is CSARDRTKNTEAFF. The DNA for the CDR3 is TGCAGTGCTAGAGACCGCACCAAGAACACTGAAGCTTTCTTT.

CDR3 sequence: CAISPGESSYNEQFF. CDR3 DNA sequence: TGTGCCATCAGCCCCGGGGAAAGCTCCTACAATGAGCAGTTCTTC. The chain recombines TRBV10-3 with TRBJ2-1, with D perhaps matching TRBD2 (5 bases). Per germline, CDR1 ENHRY and CDR2 SYGVKD. The CDR3 is 15 residues long. Trimming took 6 bases from V and 0 from J, leaving 12 bases between them.